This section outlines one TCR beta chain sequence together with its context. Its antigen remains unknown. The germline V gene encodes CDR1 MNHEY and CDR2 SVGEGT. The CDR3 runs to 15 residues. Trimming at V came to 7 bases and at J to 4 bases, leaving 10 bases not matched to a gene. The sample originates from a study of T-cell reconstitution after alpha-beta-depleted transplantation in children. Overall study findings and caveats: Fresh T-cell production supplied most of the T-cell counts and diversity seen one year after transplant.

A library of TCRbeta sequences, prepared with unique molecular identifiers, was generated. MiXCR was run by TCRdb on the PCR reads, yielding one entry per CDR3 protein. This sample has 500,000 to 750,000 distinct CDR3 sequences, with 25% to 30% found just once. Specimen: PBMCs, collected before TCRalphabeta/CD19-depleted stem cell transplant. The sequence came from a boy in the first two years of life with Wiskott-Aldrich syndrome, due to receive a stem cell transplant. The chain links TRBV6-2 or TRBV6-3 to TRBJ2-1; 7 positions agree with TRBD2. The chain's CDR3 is CASNKPGLPYNEQFF. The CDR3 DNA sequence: TGTGCCAGCAACAAACCGGGACTACCTTACAATGAGCAGTTCTTC.